What follows are 6 T cell receptor beta chains derived from one specimen sequenced in a study of synovial regulatory T cells in juvenile arthritis. Profiling relied on immunoSEQ multiplex PCR, and the TCRdb table lists in-frame clones only, not all of them. The sample has 7,500 to 10,000 clones. Input material: Treg cells from blood. Stated subset: remaining (HLA-DR-negative) circulating blood Treg cells. The receptors were gathered from a donor aged 2-29 years with juvenile idiopathic arthritis.

This clone registers medium-sized by frequency. The J gene is TRBJ2-1, the V gene TRBV9. CDR1 is SGDLS, CDR2 YYNGEE, per germline. The CDR3 is made up of 12 amino acids. DNA was not recorded. The CDR3 sequence: CASSVAANEQFF. The full variable domain, rest sourced from reference TRBV9 and TRBJ2-1, is DSGVTQTPKHLITATGQRVTLRCSPRSGDLSVYWYQQSLDQGLQFLIQYYNGEERAKGNILERFSAQQFPDLHSELNLSSLELGDSALYFCASSVAANEQFFGPGTRLTVL.

V gene TRBV5-1 combines with J gene TRBJ2-1; the D call of TRBD1 rests on TCRdb alone, since no DNA is present to check it. CDR1 is SGHRS, CDR2 YFSETQ, per germline. This CDR3 is 14 amino acids long. The nucleotide record is missing. CDR3 residues: CASSSQGILNEQFF.

The V and J genes are TRBV4-1 and TRBJ1-5. Germline assignment: CDR1 MGHRA and CDR2 YSYEKL. CDR3 size: 17 residues. No coding sequence is recorded. CDR3 sequence: CASSQSPGGRGNQPQHF.

The chain uses TRBV28 and TRBJ2-7. The CDR3 runs 15 residues. The DNA is unrecorded. Germline CDR1 and CDR2: MDHEN and SYDVKM. This chain's CDR3 is CASSFAGLTTYEQYF.

The chain has TRBV6-1 and TRBJ2-7; the TCRdb call, TRBD2, lacks DNA for checking. Germline V gene sequence: CDR1 MNHNS, CDR2 SASEGT. CDR3 length: 14 amino acids. This entry has no DNA. CDR3 residues: CASSEWTSPHEQYF.

The chain's CDR3 is CASSRGPYREQFF. This rearrangement joins TRBV4-1 to TRBJ2-1; TCRdb lists TRBD2, though no DNA is available to test this call. The CDR3 sequence is 13 residues long. There is no recorded DNA. Germline CDR1 MGHRA, CDR2 YSYEKL.